This T cell receptor beta chain was recovered during a study of long-term antiretroviral therapy in people with HIV. Germline CDR1 reads SGDLS; CDR2 reads YYNGEE. V was pared by 6 bases and J by 5 bases, with 5 bases of the junction left unmatched. The CDR3 runs 14 residues. With survey level as its setting, the immunoSEQ assay was v3.0. Profiling relied on immunoSEQ multiplex PCR, and the TCRdb table lists in-frame clones only, not all of them. Counted here are 20,000 to 25,000 clones, around 86% occurring once; the ten biggest clones make up approximately 9%. Study results and caveats: Specimen acquisition occurred between about 2003 and 2018, potentially under older ART regimens. The study found narrower CDR3 length ranges in HIV repertoires than in controls.

A note on this clone: Its antigen is undetermined.

Before they underwent DNA extraction, samples held 1-10 million cryopreserved PBMC. Specimen: unsorted PBMCs, collected 0.2 years before starting antiretroviral therapy. The TCR originated in a man aged 18 to 35 with HIV. The gene calls are TRBV9 and TRBJ2-1, with 10 nucleotides matching TRBD1. As DNA, the CDR3 is TGTGCCAGCAAGGGGACAGGGGTTAACAATGAGCAGTTCTTC. Translation: CASKGTGVNNEQFF.